This TCR beta chain appears in the sequencing data of a study of T cells in Graves' hyperthyroidism and ophthalmopathy. Stable hyperthyroidism: no ophthalmopathy progression over 18 months of follow-up. In this sample, this clonotype turned up many times. Using RNA transcripts as the source, TCR beta CDR3 regions were amplified. First-round RT-PCR of the TCR CDR3 relied on the HTBI primer set. One entry per CDR3 protein results from TCRdb running MiXCR on the multiplex PCR reads. The repertoire has fewer than 600,000 distinct CDR3 sequences, approximately 15% of them found once; the top ten carry over 11%. This receptor was obtained from a woman in her thirties or forties with Graves' hyperthyroidism. The sequencing input was blood.

The CDR3, as DNA: TGTGCCAGCAACTCTAATAGCGGTTACAATGAGCAGTTCTTC. Protein sequence: CASNSNSGYNEQFF. This chain joins TRBV27 and TRBJ2-1; D possibly corresponds to TRBD2 (6 bases). The CDR3 length is 14 residues. Trimming cost V 7 bases and J 4 bases, with 14 bases left between them. The germline CDR1 and CDR2 sequences are MNHEY and SMNVEV (reference sequence).